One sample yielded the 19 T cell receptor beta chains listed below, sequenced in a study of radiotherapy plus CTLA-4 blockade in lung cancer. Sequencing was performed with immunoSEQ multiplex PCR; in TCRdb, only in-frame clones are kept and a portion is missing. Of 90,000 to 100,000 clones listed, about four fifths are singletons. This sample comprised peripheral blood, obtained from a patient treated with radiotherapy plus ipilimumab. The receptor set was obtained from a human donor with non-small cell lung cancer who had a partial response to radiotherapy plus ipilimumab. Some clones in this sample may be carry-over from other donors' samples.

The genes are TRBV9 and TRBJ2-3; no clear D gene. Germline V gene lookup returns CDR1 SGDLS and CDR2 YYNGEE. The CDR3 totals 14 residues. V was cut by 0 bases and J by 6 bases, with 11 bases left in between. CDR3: CASSVATLGDTQYF. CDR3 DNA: TGTGCCAGCAGCGTAGCCACCCTCGGGGATACGCAGTATTTT.

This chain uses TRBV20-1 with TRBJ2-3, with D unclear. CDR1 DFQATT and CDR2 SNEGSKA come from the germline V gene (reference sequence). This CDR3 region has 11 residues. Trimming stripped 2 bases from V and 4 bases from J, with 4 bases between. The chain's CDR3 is CSARRADTQYF. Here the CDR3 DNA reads TGCAGTGCTAGACGGGCAGATACGCAGTATTTT.

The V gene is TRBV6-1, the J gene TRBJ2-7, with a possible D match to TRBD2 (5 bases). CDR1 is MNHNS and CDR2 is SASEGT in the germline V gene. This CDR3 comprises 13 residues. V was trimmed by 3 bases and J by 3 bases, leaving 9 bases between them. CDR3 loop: CASSDGGRYEQYF. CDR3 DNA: TGTGCCAGCAGTGACGGAGGCCGCTACGAGCAGTACTTC.

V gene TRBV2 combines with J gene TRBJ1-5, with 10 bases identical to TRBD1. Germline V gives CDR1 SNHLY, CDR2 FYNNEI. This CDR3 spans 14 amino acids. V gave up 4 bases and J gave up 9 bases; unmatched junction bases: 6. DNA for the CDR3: TGTGCCAGCAGTGGGGACAGGGGAGGTGGGCCCCAGCATTTT. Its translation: CASSGDRGGGPQHF.

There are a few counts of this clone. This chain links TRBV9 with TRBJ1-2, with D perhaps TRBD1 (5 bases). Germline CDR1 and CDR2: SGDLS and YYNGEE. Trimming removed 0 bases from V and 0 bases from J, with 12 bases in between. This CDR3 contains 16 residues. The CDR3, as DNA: TGTGCCAGCAGCGTAGGCTCCAGGGCCCCTAACTATGGCTACACCTTC. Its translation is CASSVGSRAPNYGYTF.

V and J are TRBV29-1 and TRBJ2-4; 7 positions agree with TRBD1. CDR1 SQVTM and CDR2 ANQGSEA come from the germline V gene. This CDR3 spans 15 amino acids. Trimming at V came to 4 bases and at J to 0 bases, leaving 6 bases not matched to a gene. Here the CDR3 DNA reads TGCAGCGTTGCCGGGACAGAACTAGCCAAAAACATTCAGTACTTC. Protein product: CSVAGTELAKNIQYF.

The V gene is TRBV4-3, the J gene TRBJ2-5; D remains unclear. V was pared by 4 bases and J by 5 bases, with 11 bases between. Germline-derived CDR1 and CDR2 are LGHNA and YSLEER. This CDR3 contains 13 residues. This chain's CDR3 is CASSRQRTETQYF. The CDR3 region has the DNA TGCGCCAGCAGCCGTCAGCGTACCGAGACCCAGTACTTC.

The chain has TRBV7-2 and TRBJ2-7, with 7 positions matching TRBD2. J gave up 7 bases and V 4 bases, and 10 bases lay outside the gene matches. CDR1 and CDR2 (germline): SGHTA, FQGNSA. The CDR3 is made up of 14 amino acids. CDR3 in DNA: TGTGCCAGCAGCTCGGCCCTCTCGGGGGGAGAGCAGTACTTC. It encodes CASSSALSGGEQYF.

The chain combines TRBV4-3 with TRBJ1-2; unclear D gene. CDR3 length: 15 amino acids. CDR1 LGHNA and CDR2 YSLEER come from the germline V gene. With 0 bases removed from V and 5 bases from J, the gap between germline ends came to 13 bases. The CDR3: CASSQDQSSLYGYTF. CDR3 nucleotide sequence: TGCGCCAGCAGCCAAGATCAGTCGTCCCTTTATGGCTACACCTTC.

The CDR3 sequence is CASRSTTGRYEVAKNIQYF. CDR3 DNA: TGTGCCAGCCGGAGCACGACCGGCCGATACGAGGTAGCCAAAAACATTCAGTACTTC. This rearrangement joins TRBV28 to TRBJ2-4; no clear D. CDR1 is MDHEN, CDR2 SYDVKM, per germline. This CDR3 is built from 19 residues. With 8 bases removed from V and 0 bases from J, the gap between germline ends came to 26 bases.

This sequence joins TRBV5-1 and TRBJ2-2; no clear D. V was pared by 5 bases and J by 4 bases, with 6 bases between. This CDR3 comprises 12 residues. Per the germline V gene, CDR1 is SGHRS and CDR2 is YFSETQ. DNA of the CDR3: TGCGCCAGCAGACGAGTCACCGGGGAGCTGTTTTTT. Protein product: CASRRVTGELFF.

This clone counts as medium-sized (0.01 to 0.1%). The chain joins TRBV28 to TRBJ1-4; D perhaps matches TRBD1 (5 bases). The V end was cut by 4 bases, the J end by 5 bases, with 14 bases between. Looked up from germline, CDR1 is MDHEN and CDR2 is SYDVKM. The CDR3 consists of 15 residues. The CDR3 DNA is TGTGCCAGCAGTTCCGCGGGGCGAATGAATGAAAAACTGTTTTTT. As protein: CASSSAGRMNEKLFF.

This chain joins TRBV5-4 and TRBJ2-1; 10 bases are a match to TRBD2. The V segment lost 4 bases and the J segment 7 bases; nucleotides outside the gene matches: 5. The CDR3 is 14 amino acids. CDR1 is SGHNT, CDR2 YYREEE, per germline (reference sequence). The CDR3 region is CASSASGGFNEQFF. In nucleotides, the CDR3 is TGTGCCAGCAGCGCTAGCGGGGGATTTAATGAGCAGTTCTTC.

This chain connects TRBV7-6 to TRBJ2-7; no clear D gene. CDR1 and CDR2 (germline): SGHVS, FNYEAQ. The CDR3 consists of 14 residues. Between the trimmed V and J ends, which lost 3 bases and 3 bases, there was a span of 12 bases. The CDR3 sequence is CASSFPPSGYEQYF. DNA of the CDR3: TGTGCCAGCAGCTTCCCGCCGTCAGGCTACGAGCAGTACTTC.

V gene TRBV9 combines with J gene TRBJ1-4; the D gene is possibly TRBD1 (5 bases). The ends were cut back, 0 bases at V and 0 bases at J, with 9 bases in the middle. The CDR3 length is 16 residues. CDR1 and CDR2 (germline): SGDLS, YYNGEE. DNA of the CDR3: TGTGCCAGCAGCGTAGACCCGACAGCAACTAATGAAAAACTGTTTTTT. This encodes CASSVDPTATNEKLFF.

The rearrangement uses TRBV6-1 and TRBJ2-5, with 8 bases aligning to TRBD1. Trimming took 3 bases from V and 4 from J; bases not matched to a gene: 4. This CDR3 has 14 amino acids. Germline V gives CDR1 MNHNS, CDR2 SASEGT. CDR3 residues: CASSEDRVIETQYF. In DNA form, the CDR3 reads TGTGCCAGCAGTGAGGACAGGGTAATAGAGACCCAGTACTTC.

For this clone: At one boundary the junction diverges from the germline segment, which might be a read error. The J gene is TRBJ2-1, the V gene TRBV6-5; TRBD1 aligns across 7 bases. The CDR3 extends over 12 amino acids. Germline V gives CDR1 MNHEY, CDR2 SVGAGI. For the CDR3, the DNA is TGTGCCAGCAGTCCGACACAGGGGTCTTTCATCTTC. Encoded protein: CASSPTQGSFIF.

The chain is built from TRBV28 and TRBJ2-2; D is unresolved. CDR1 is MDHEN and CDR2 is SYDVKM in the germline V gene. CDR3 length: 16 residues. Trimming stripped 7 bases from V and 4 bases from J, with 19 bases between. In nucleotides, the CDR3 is TGTGCCAGCATCCCCGCCGCATTTAGCCCCACCGGGGAGCTGTTTTTT. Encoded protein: CASIPAAFSPTGELFF.

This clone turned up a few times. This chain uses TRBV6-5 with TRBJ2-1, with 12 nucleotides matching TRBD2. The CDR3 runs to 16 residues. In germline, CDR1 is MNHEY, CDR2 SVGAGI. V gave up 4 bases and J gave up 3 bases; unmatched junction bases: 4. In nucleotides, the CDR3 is TGTGCCAGCAGTTCCCGGACTAGCGGGGACTACAATGAGCAGTTCTTC. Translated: CASSSRTSGDYNEQFF.